Listed here are 19 T cell receptor beta chains from one sample, sequenced in a study of regulatory T cells in long-lasting Graves disease. Libraries of TCR beta came from iRepertoire HTBI primers plus Arm-PCR of CDR3 regions. TCRdb re-derived calls from the multiplex PCR reads in MiXCR, one entry per CDR3 protein. This table has under 250,000 distinct CDR3 sequences, over 20% appearing once. Noted time point: newly diagnosed GD, antithyroid drugs for less than 3 months. PBMC RNA served as the TCR library source. Sequenced material: peripheral blood mononuclear cells (PBMCs), taken at new diagnosis, from a patient treated with antithyroid drugs. The source of these receptors is a female donor with Graves disease.

Written as DNA, the CDR3 is TGTGCCAGTACCCAAGACATTAAGCAGTTCTTC. Its translation is CASTQDIKQFF. The chain uses TRBV19 and TRBJ2-1; D remains ambiguous. The CDR3 consists of 11 residues. Germline values: CDR1 LNHDA, CDR2 SQIVND (reference sequence). Trimming left V 7 bases short and J 11 bases short, with 12 bases between.

This clonotype was counted only a few times. The rearrangement joins TRBV28 to TRBJ1-4, with 9 bases fitting TRBD1. The CDR3 runs to 12 residues. In germline, CDR1 is MDHEN, CDR2 SYDVKM. The V segment lost 8 bases and the J segment 11 bases; nucleotides outside the gene matches: 6. CDR3 bases: TGTGCCAGCCGGACAGGGGTCGACAAACTGTTTTTT. Protein sequence: CASRTGVDKLFF.

This clonotype occurred many times. This chain joins TRBV7-2 and TRBJ1-5, with D possibly matching TRBD1 (5 bases). The V end was cut by 6 bases, the J end by 0 bases, with 15 bases between. This CDR3 is 16 amino acids long. Germline loops: CDR1 SGHTA, CDR2 FQGNSA. CDR3 sequence (DNA): TGTGCCAGCAGTAACAGTGGGGACCATAGCAATCAGCCCCAGCATTTT. Translating it yields CASSNSGDHSNQPQHF.

The chain employs TRBV6-9 and TRBJ1-6, with 11 bases lining up with TRBD1. Germline V CDR1 and CDR2: MNHGY, SVAAGI. The CDR3 covers 15 residues. V shed 4 bases and J 9 bases; nucleotides not matched to a gene: 5. The CDR3 spells CASSLDRGRGSPLHF. The CDR3 DNA sequence: TGTGCCAGCAGTTTGGACAGGGGGCGTGGTTCACCCCTCCACTTT.

Ten or more counts support this clonotype. This rearrangement joins TRBV6-1 to TRBJ2-1; the D gene could be TRBD1 or TRBD2 (5 bases each). The CDR3 is made up of 15 amino acids. The V gene's germline CDR1 is MNHNS and CDR2 SASEGT. V lost 1 base and J lost 8, with 15 bases in between. The CDR3 region has the DNA TGTGCCAGCAGTGAAGTCGGGACCAGCGGCCATGAGCAGTTCTTC. It is translated as CASSEVGTSGHEQFF.

The chain carries TRBV27 and TRBJ2-7; D is undetermined. This CDR3 has 14 residues. V lost 0 bases and J lost 2, with 8 bases in between. Germline values: CDR1 MNHEY, CDR2 SMNVEV (reference sequence). CDR3 DNA: TGTGCCAGCAGTTTATCAGTAGCCCCCTACGAGCAGTACTTC. Residues: CASSLSVAPYEQYF.

This clonotype was picked up many times. The J gene is TRBJ2-1, the V gene TRBV7-2; 7 bases match TRBD2. Per the germline V gene, CDR1 is SGHTA and CDR2 is FQGNSA. Unmatched junction bases numbered 3, after V lost 4 bases and J lost 0 bases. The CDR3 contains 15 residues. The CDR3 DNA follows: TGTGCCAGCAGCTCGGGACTACTCTCCTACAATGAGCAGTTCTTC. Its translation: CASSSGLLSYNEQFF.

As for this clonotype: A read error likely explains this, since a far larger clone differs by one base. The chain is built from TRBV11-1 and TRBJ2-1; 8 nucleotides match TRBD1. Trimming cost V 2 bases and J 8 bases; bases outside gene matches: 8. Germline V gives CDR1 SGHAT, CDR2 FQDESV (reference sequence). The CDR3 has 15 residues. The CDR3 DNA reads TGTGCCAGCAGCTTAATACAGGGGGGCGGGGATGAGCAGTTCTTC. It is translated as CASSLIQGGGDEQFF.

This clonotype showed up many times. The chain links TRBV20-1 to TRBJ2-2, with 7 bases matching TRBD1. There are 16 residues in the CDR3. Germline V CDR1 and CDR2: DFQATT, SNEGSKA (reference sequence). The V and J ends lost 0 bases and 6 bases, in that order; junction bases with no gene match: 10. This CDR3 is CSARDRRQGLSGELFF. As DNA, the CDR3 is TGCAGTGCTAGAGATAGGAGACAGGGTCTCTCCGGGGAGCTGTTTTTT.

This clonotype was found many times. The genes are TRBV5-1 and TRBJ1-1; the match to TRBD1 covers 7 bases. The CDR3 sequence is 17 residues long. J was trimmed by 7 bases and V by 0 bases; bases with no gene match: 15. Germline values: CDR1 SGHRS, CDR2 YFSETQ. In DNA form, the CDR3 reads TGCGCCAGCAGCTTGGCTGGCACAGGGGCACGAACAGGTGAAGCTTTCTTT. It is translated as CASSLAGTGARTGEAFF.

Only one count was recorded for this clonotype. J is TRBJ2-5 and V is TRBV5-1; 14 nucleotides match TRBD2. Per germline, CDR1 SGHRS and CDR2 YFSETQ. The CDR3 covers 15 residues. V lost 4 bases, J lost 5 bases, and 4 bases stayed unmatched. The CDR3 loop reads CASSPGTSGGETQYF. CDR3 coding DNA: TGCGCCAGCAGCCCGGGGACTAGCGGGGGTGAGACCCAGTACTTC.

The V call is TRBV10-3, the J call TRBJ2-2, with D perhaps TRBD2 (5 bases). The length of the CDR3 is 15 residues. Per germline, CDR1 ENHRY and CDR2 SYGVKD. Trimming left V 6 bases short and J 0 bases short, with 11 bases between. The chain's CDR3 is CAISPDSPNTGELFF. CDR3 DNA: TGTGCCATCAGCCCGGACTCACCGAACACCGGGGAGCTGTTTTTT.

This clonotype was counted ten times or more. The chain's CDR3 is CSARPLAGANNEQFF. The DNA for the CDR3 is TGCAGTGCTAGACCTCTAGCGGGAGCAAACAATGAGCAGTTCTTC. The J gene is TRBJ2-1, the V gene TRBV20-1, with 10 nucleotides matching TRBD2. After removal of 2 bases from V and 5 bases from J, the junction contained 6 bases not matched to a gene. Looked up from germline, CDR1 is DFQATT and CDR2 is SNEGSKA (reference sequence). This CDR3 has 15 amino acids.

This clonotype was detected ten times or more. The CDR3 spells CASSLGFHGEGSDTQYF. CDR3 nucleotides: TGTGCCAGCAGCTTAGGCTTCCACGGAGAAGGGTCGGATACGCAGTATTTT. This chain joins TRBV7-2 and TRBJ2-3; the D is unclear. This CDR3 region has 17 residues. V lost 1 base and J 6 bases, leaving 20 bases between the germline ends. Germline V lookup: CDR1 SGHTA, CDR2 FQGNSA.

The chain carries TRBV9 and TRBJ1-1; 8 bases are shared with TRBD1. Germline V gene lookup returns CDR1 SGDLS and CDR2 YYNGEE. The CDR3 has 16 residues. The ends lost 0 bases at V and 4 bases at J; junction bases unmatched: 8. CDR3 sequence (DNA): TGTGCCAGCAGCGTAGCTGCGGCAGGGGGCGGCACTGAAGCTTTCTTT. This gives the protein CASSVAAAGGGTEAFF.

This clonotype occurred many times. The V call is TRBV7-9, the J call TRBJ2-5; 7 positions agree with TRBD2. V shed 4 bases, J shed 4 bases, and the junction held 9 bases outside the gene matches. The germline V gene encodes CDR1 SEHNR and CDR2 FQNEAQ (reference sequence). The CDR3 contains 15 residues. CDR3 nucleotides: TGTGCCAGCAGCTCTACTCGGGGAGGGAGAGAGACCCAGTACTTC. Its translation is CASSSTRGGRETQYF.

The chain joins TRBV7-9 to TRBJ1-1; perhaps TRBD1 as D (6 bases). V was pared by 2 bases and J by 3 bases, with 13 bases between. Per germline, CDR1 SEHNR and CDR2 FQNEAQ (reference sequence). CDR3 size: 15 residues. The CDR3 coding sequence is TGTGCCAGCAGCTTAAACTGGGGGCGGGACACTGAAGCTTTCTTT. This gives the protein CASSLNWGRDTEAFF.

This clonotype was recorded many times. The chain is built from TRBV11-2 and TRBJ1-2; TRBD1 might be the D (5 bases). This CDR3 contains 14 residues. Trimming stripped 1 base from V and 7 bases from J, with 13 bases between. The germline CDR1 and CDR2 sequences are SGHAT and FQNNGV. The CDR3 coding sequence is TGTGCCAGCAGCTTAGGCCAGGGAGTAGCTGGCTACACCTTC. Its protein is CASSLGQGVAGYTF.

The V gene is TRBV7-2, the J gene TRBJ1-2; D is uncertain. V was cut by 2 bases and J by 5 bases, with 12 bases left in between. Germline loops: CDR1 SGHTA, CDR2 FQGNSA. This CDR3 spans 14 amino acids. CDR3 DNA: TGTGCCAGCAGCTTAATCCCCCAAGATTATGGCTACACCTTC. This codes for CASSLIPQDYGYTF.